Described below is a single TCR beta chain sequence and its context. Antigen: not known. Sequencing templates came from extracted RNA that was reverse transcribed into cDNA. Only in-frame clones appear in the TCRdb table, and some are missing; sequencing was by immunoSEQ multiplex PCR. This table holds 200,000 to 250,000 clones, 57% found once. Germline V lookup: CDR1 SNHLY, CDR2 FYNNEI. There are 11 residues in the CDR3. V lost 1 base and J 7 bases, leaving 4 bases between the germline ends. The data originate from a study of CD8+ T cells in alopecia areata. At the level of the study: Tofacitinib therapy took 6 to 18 months; 6 months off drug came after.

Whole-study findings and limits: Between patients, shared TCR sequences were less clear than in mice. This was possibly due in part to HLA diversity in the patient population. Scalp samples also yield sequences from resident alphabeta T cells of normal skin.

The clonotype originates from a human donor with alopecia areata. The chain links TRBV2 to TRBJ1-2; D gene unclear. The source was CD4+ T cells sorted from blood, collected at week 0. CDR3 DNA: TGTGCCAGCAGTGAAGAGGGTGGCTACACCTTC. It specifies CASSEEGGYTF. Supplemented by reference TRBV2 and TRBJ1-2, the full variable domain reads EPEVTQTPSHQVTQMGQEVILRCVPISNHLYFYWYRQILGQKVEFLVSFYNNEISEKSEIFDDQFSVERPDGSNFTLKIRSTKLEDSAMYFCASSEEGGYTFGSGTRLTVV.